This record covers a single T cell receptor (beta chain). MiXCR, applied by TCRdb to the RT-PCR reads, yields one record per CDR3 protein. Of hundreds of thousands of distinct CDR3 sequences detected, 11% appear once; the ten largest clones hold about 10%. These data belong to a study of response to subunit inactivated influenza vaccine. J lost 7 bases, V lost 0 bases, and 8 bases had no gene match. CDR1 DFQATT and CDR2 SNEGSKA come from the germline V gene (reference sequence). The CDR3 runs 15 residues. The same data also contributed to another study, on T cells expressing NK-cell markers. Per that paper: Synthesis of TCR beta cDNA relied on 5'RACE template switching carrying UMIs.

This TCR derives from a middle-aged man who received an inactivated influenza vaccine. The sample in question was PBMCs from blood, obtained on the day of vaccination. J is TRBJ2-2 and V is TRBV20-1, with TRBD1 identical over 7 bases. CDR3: CSARDTHRGIGELFF. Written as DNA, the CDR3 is TGCAGTGCTAGAGATACACACAGGGGTATCGGGGAGCTGTTTTTT.